The entry below gives a single TCR beta chain sequence along with its context. The V end lost 4 bases, the J end lost 7 bases, and 17 bases lay between the germline ends. The CDR3 spans 16 residues. Germline CDR1 MNHEY, CDR2 SVGAGI. The data originate from a study of cytomegalovirus exposure and HLA in healthy donors. The PCR used 60 Vbeta and 13 Jbeta primers. Produced via immunoSEQ multiplex PCR; TCRdb's table is partial and in-frame only. Of 95,000 to 100,000 clones in the sample, roughly 76% were seen once. The chain links TRBV6-5 to TRBJ1-6, with D perhaps matching TRBD1 (5 bases). The TCR was taken from a man in his forties in good health and CMV-seronegative. Input material: PBMCs. CDR3 region: CASSSQGTLGNSPLHF. As DNA, the CDR3 is TGTGCCAGCAGTTCCCAGGGTACGTTGGGGAATTCACCCCTCCACTTT.